Each of the 16 T cell receptor beta chains below was sequenced from the same sample in a study of T cells in lung cancer brain metastases. Clones were sequenced by immunoSEQ multiplex PCR, and TCRdb holds only the in-frame ones, with some missing. The table includes 770 or so clones, approximately 85% detected once. Source material: tumor tissue from a brain metastasis. All receptors come from a man aged 70 or older with non-small cell lung cancer that had spread to the brain.

V and J are TRBV13 and TRBJ2-5, with 9 bases that match TRBD2. This CDR3 is built from 16 residues. Germline lookup yields CDR1 PRHDT and CDR2 FYEKMQ (reference sequence). After removal of 2 bases from V and 5 bases from J, the junction contained 9 bases not matched to a gene. For the CDR3, the DNA is TGTGCCAGCAGCTTAAGAGGTAGCGGGAGTTATGAGACCCAGTACTTC. It specifies CASSLRGSGSYETQYF.

The chain uses TRBV11-3 and TRBJ2-2; D is ambiguous. The germline V gene encodes CDR1 SGHNT and CDR2 YENEEA. Trimming shortened V by 5 bases and J by 6 bases, and 13 bases separated the two germline ends. The CDR3 has 14 amino acids. CDR3 loop: CASSITLSAGELFF. DNA for the CDR3: TGTGCCAGCAGCATAACCCTATCTGCCGGGGAGCTGTTTTTT. The entire variable domain, with the rest obtained from reference TRBV11-3 and TRBJ2-2, is as follows: EAGVVQSPRYKIIEKKQPVAFWCNPISGHNTLYWYLQNLGQGPELLIRYENEEAVDDSQLPKDRFSAERLKGVDSTLKIQPAELGDSAVYLCASSITLSAGELFFGEGSRLTVL.

The chain carries TRBV10-3 and TRBJ2-3; 11 bases are a match to TRBD2. The CDR3 is made up of 18 amino acids. The ends lost 5 bases at V and 4 bases at J; junction bases unmatched: 14. Germline assignment: CDR1 ENHRY and CDR2 SYGVKD. As DNA, the CDR3 is TGTGCCATCAGTCCCGGGGGACTAGCGGAAGATGCTGCAGATACGCAGTATTTT. Its protein product is CAISPGGLAEDAADTQYF.

V and J are TRBV4-1 and TRBJ2-1; D remains ambiguous. The germline V and J ends were trimmed by 4 bases and 5 bases, with 15 bases remaining between them. The CDR3 runs 15 residues. The germline gives CDR1 MGHRA, CDR2 YSYEKL. The CDR3 loop reads CASSLVQSFNNEQFF. The CDR3 DNA reads as TGCGCCAGCAGCCTAGTACAGAGTTTTAACAATGAGCAGTTCTTC.

V is TRBV5-5 and J is TRBJ2-3; TRBD1 matches 10 bases. J gave up 2 bases and V 4 bases, and 10 bases lay outside the gene matches. The germline V gene encodes CDR1 SGHKS and CDR2 YYEKEE (reference sequence). The CDR3 has 17 amino acids. DNA of the CDR3: TGTGCCAGCAGCACAGGGACAGGGGACTCCTTCACAGATACGCAGTATTTT. It codes for CASSTGTGDSFTDTQYF.

This chain joins TRBV27 and TRBJ2-3; D might be TRBD2 (5 bases). The germline V gene encodes CDR1 MNHEY and CDR2 SMNVEV (reference sequence). The V and J ends lost 5 bases and 11 bases respectively, with 20 bases between them. The CDR3 runs to 14 residues. The CDR3 DNA follows: TGTGCCAGCAGTCCCCTCCGGGCCGGGGATGAGCAGTATTTT. It encodes CASSPLRAGDEQYF.

This clone was picked up one time. The DNA of the CDR3 is TGTGCCAGCAGTTTCGGACAGAACACTGAAGCTTTCTTT. This gives the protein CASSFGQNTEAFF. The gene calls are TRBV27 and TRBJ1-1; the D gene is possibly TRBD1 (5 bases). Germline CDR1 reads MNHEY; CDR2 reads SMNVEV (reference sequence). Trimming removed 3 bases from V and 1 base from J, with 6 bases in between. CDR3 length equals 13 residues.

The J gene is TRBJ1-2, the V gene TRBV7-3; D might be TRBD1 (5 bases). Trimming took off 5 bases at V and 6 bases at J, with 22 bases between the two ends. This CDR3 spans 16 amino acids. Looked up from germline, CDR1 is SGHTA and CDR2 is FQGTGA. CDR3 sequence: CASSPWGGEGFDGYTF. CDR3 DNA sequence: TGTGCCAGCAGCCCCTGGGGAGGGGAAGGGTTCGATGGCTACACCTTC.

The CDR3 region has the DNA TGTGCCAGTAGCTTGGGACGTTATAGCAATCAGCCCCAGCATTTT. Its translation is CASSLGRYSNQPQHF. The J gene is TRBJ1-5, the V gene TRBV19, with a weak D call TRBD1 (5 bases). V was shortened by 6 bases and J by 0 bases, with 12 bases between the two germline ends. The CDR3 is 15 residues long. Looked up from germline, CDR1 is LNHDA and CDR2 is SQIVND (reference sequence). The full variable domain, its missing parts supplied by reference TRBV19 and TRBJ1-5, is DGGITQSPKYLFRKEGQNVTLSCEQNLNHDAMYWYRQDPGQGLRLIYYSQIVNDFQKGDIAEGYSVSREKKESFPLTVTSAQKNPTAFYLCASSLGRYSNQPQHFGDGTRLSIL.

The chain is built from TRBV27 and TRBJ2-1, with 9 bases identical to TRBD2. Germline CDR1 and CDR2: MNHEY and SMNVEV (reference sequence). V shed 5 bases and J 8 bases; nucleotides not matched to a gene: 16. This CDR3 is built from 17 residues. The chain's CDR3 is CASSAEKGTSRAHEQFF. CDR3 sequence (DNA): TGTGCCAGCAGTGCCGAGAAGGGGACTAGCCGGGCCCATGAGCAGTTCTTC.

The chain employs TRBV6-6 and TRBJ2-1; 9 bases fit TRBD1. CDR1 and CDR2 (germline): MNHNY, SVGAGI (reference sequence). Trimming cost V 2 bases and J 13 bases; bases outside gene matches: 9. This CDR3 has 14 residues. CDR3 sequence: CASSYAPDRGFQFF. The CDR3 DNA reads TGTGCCAGCAGTTACGCCCCGGACAGGGGTTTTCAGTTCTTC.

The V gene is TRBV19, the J gene TRBJ2-5, with D perhaps matching TRBD2 (5 bases). CDR1 is LNHDA and CDR2 is SQIVND in the germline V gene (reference sequence). CDR3 length: 13 amino acids. V was pared by 3 bases and J by 3 bases, with 8 bases between. The CDR3 region has the DNA TGTGCCAGTAGTATCGGGATAGAAGAGACCCAGTACTTC. This gives the protein CASSIGIEETQYF. Filled out from reference TRBV19 and TRBJ2-5, the complete variable domain reads DGGITQSPKYLFRKEGQNVTLSCEQNLNHDAMYWYRQDPGQGLRLIYYSQIVNDFQKGDIAEGYSVSREKKESFPLTVTSAQKNPTAFYLCASSIGIEETQYFGPGTRLLVL.

Details on this clone: The junction departs from the called germline gene at one end, perhaps through a read error. The genes are TRBV7-8 and TRBJ2-7, with D tentatively TRBD2 (5 bases). CDR1 is SGHVS and CDR2 is FQNEAQ in the germline V gene. The CDR3 loop spans 13 amino acids. Here the CDR3 reads CTSSLRGTYEQYF. The CDR3 DNA follows: TGTACCAGCAGCTTACGGGGAACCTACGAGCAGTACTTC.

This clone showed up just once. The chain is built from TRBV5-4 and TRBJ2-2; D possibly corresponds to TRBD1 (6 bases). V lost 0 bases and J 7 bases, leaving 13 bases between the germline ends. Germline V gene sequence: CDR1 SGHNT, CDR2 YYREEE (reference sequence). The CDR3 runs 15 residues. The CDR3 loop is CASSLGNRDGGELFF. CDR3 DNA: TGTGCCAGCAGCTTGGGCAACAGGGACGGCGGGGAGCTGTTTTTT.

Points on this clone: Other DNA sequences from this sample encode an identical CDR3 as well. The chain couples TRBV10-3 to TRBJ2-7; D might be TRBD1 or TRBD2, each matching 5 bases. The CDR3 loop spans 16 amino acids. V lost 3 bases and J lost 6, with 21 bases in between. Germline CDR1 and CDR2: ENHRY and SYGVKD. The chain's CDR3 is CAISDAGTLEYSEQYF. In DNA, the CDR3 is TGTGCCATCAGTGATGCCGGGACCCTGGAATATAGCGAGCAGTACTTC.

This chain connects TRBV4-3 to TRBJ2-3; D unclear. The CDR3 spans 16 residues. V was cut by 0 bases and J by 3 bases, with 13 bases left in between. Per germline, CDR1 LGHNA and CDR2 YSLEER. DNA of the CDR3: TGCGCCAGCAGCCAAGATGGGCTAGGTGGAACAGATACGCAGTATTTT. Encoded protein: CASSQDGLGGTDTQYF.